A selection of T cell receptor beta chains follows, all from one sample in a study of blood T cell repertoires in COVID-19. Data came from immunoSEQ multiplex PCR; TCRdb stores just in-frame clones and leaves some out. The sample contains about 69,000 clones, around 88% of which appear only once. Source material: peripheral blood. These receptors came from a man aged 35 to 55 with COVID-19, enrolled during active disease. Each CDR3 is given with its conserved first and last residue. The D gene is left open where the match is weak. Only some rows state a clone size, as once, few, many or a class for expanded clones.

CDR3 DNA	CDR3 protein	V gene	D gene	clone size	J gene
TGTGCCATCAGTGACCCCCACCCTTTGGCAGGGGGTCTCTCCTACGAGCAGTACTTC	CAISDPHPLAGGLSYEQYF	TRBV10-3	TRBD1	NA	TRBJ2-7
TGCAGCGTATCCTCCCAAGAGACCCAGTACTTC	CSVSSQETQYF	TRBV29-1	NA	NA	TRBJ2-5
TGTGCCAGCACCCCTCCCGGTAACACTGAAGCTTTCTTT	CASTPPGNTEAFF	TRBV7-2	NA	NA	TRBJ1-1
TGCAGCGTTATTAGGAGTTACGAGCAGTACTTC	CSVIRSYEQYF	TRBV29-1	NA	NA	TRBJ2-7
TGTGCCAGCAGATCCGGGACAGCCATCGATCAGCCCCAGCATTTT	CASRSGTAIDQPQHF	TRBV28	TRBD1	NA	TRBJ1-5
TGCAGTGCAGAGGACACGGACGAGCAGTACTTC	CSAEDTDEQYF	TRBV20-1	NA	NA	TRBJ2-7
TGTGCCAGTGGGCCCCAGGGGGCTGTTCAGCCCCAGCATTTT	CASGPQGAVQPQHF	TRBV19	TRBD1	NA	TRBJ1-5
TGTGCCAGCAGTTTGAGCACTGAAGCTTTCTTT	CASSLSTEAFF	TRBV12-3/TRBV12-4	NA	NA	TRBJ1-1
TGCAGTGCTAGTTCTTCCTTCACCGGGGAGCTGTTTTTT	CSASSSFTGELFF	TRBV20-1	NA	NA	TRBJ2-2
TGTGCCAGCAGCCCGACCTCCAGCCAGGCAGATTATAATTCACCCCTCCACTTT	CASSPTSSQADYNSPLHF	TRBV7-6	NA	NA	TRBJ1-6
TGTGCCAGCAGCCAAGAGGTACAGGGGGGTGAAAAACTGTTTTTT	CASSQEVQGGEKLFF	TRBV3-1/TRBV3-2	TRBD1	once	TRBJ1-4
TGCGCCAGCAGTCAAGAAGGGGGGGACAGGGTCACCGGGGAGCTGTTTTTT	CASSQEGGDRVTGELFF	TRBV23-1	TRBD1	NA	TRBJ2-2
TGTGCCAGCAGCCAAGGTACAGGGGGGCGGGAGACCCAGTACTTC	CASSQGTGGRETQYF	TRBV3-1/TRBV3-2	TRBD1	NA	TRBJ2-5
TGTGCCAGCAGTTTATCAGGGCAGGGCCTCCAAGAGACCCAGTACTTC	CASSLSGQGLQETQYF	TRBV3-1/TRBV3-2	NA	NA	TRBJ2-5
TGTGCCTGGAGTGTAATAGACAGGGCCTACGAGCAGTACTTC	CAWSVIDRAYEQYF	TRBV30	TRBD1	once	TRBJ2-7
TGCGCCAGCAGCTGGAGCGGGGTGGGAACTGAAGCTTTCTTT	CASSWSGVGTEAFF	TRBV5-1	NA	NA	TRBJ1-1
TGTGCCAGCAGCCTTACCGGCGCGGGGGGGCTTAATGAGCAGTTCTTC	CASSLTGAGGLNEQFF	TRBV7-2	TRBD2	NA	TRBJ2-1
TGCGCCAGCAGCCCCGGTGGTGAAAAACTGTTTTTT	CASSPGGEKLFF	TRBV5-1	NA	few	TRBJ1-4
TGTGCCAGCAGTCGATCCCCTTCTAGCTCCTACGAGCAGTACTTC	CASSRSPSSSYEQYF	TRBV6-4	NA	NA	TRBJ2-7
TGTGCCAGCAGTTTGGGACAGGGGCGTTATGGCTACACCTTC	CASSLGQGRYGYTF	TRBV28	TRBD1	NA	TRBJ1-2